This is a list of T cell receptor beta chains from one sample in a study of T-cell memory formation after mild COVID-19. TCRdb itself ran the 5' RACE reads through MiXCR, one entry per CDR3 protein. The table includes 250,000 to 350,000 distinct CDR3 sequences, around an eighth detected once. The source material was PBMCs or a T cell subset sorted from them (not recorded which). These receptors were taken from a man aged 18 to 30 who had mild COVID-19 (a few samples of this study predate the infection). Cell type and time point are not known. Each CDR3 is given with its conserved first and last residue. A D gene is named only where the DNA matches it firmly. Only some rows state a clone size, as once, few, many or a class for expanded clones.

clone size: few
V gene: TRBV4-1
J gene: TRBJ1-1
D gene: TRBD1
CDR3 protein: CASSPGQGPNTEAFF
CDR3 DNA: TGCGCCAGCAGCCCGGGACAGGGGCCGAACACTGAAGCTTTCTTT

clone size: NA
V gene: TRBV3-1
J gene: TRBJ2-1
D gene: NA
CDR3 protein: CASSRNTYNEQFF
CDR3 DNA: TGTGCCAGCAGCCGAAACACCTACAATGAGCAGTTCTTC

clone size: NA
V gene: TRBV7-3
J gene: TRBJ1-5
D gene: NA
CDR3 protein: CASSFRRWNSNQPQHF
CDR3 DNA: TGTGCCAGCAGCTTTCGTCGCTGGAATAGCAATCAGCCCCAGCATTTT

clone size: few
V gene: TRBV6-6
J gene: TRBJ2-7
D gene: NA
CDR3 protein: CASSPGSESSYEQYF
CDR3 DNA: TGTGCCAGCAGCCCTGGATCGGAGAGCTCCTACGAGCAGTACTTC

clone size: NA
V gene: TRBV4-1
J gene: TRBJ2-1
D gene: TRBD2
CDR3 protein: CASSQEGRDEQFF
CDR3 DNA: TGCGCCAGCAGCCAAGAGGGGAGGGATGAGCAGTTCTTC

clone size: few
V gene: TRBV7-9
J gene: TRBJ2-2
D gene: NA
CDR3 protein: CASLGLKNTGELFF
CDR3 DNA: TGTGCCAGCCTAGGGTTAAAGAACACCGGGGAGCTGTTTTTT

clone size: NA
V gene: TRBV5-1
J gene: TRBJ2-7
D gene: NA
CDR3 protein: CASSFRDPSYEQYF
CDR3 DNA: TGCGCCAGCAGCTTTCGCGACCCATCCTACGAGCAGTACTTC

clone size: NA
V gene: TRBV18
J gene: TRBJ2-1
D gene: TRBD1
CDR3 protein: CASSPQDRVYEQFF
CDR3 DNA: TGTGCCAGCTCACCACAGGACAGGGTTTATGAGCAGTTCTTC

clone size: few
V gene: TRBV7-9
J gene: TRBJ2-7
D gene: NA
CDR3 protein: CASSLVGRLTYEQYF
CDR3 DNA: TGTGCCAGCAGCTTAGTGGGCAGGTTAACCTACGAGCAGTACTTC

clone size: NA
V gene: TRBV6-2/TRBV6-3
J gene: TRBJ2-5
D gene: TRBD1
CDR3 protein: CASSYPDRDETQYF
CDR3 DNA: TGTGCCAGCAGTTACCCCGACAGGGATGAGACCCAGTACTTC

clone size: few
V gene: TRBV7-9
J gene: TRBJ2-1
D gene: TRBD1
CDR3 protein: CASSARGQGTGEQFF
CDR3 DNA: TGTGCCAGCAGCGCACGTGGACAGGGGACGGGAGAGCAGTTCTTC

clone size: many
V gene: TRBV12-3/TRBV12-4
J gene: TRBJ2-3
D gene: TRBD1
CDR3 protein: CASSRTGTDTQYF
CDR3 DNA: TGTGCCAGCAGTCGGACAGGAACAGATACGCAGTATTTT

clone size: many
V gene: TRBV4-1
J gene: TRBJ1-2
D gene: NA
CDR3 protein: CASSQEGRARYGYTF
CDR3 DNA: TGCGCCAGCAGCCAAGAAGGCCGCGCGCGCTATGGCTACACCTTC

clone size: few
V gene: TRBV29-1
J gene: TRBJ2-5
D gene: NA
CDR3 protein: CSVVRSLEETQYF
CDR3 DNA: TGCAGCGTTGTCCGCTCGCTTGAAGAGACCCAGTACTTC

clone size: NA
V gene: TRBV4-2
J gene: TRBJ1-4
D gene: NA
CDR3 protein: CASSQEIRAGGEKLFF
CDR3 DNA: TGTGCCAGCAGCCAAGAAATTAGGGCAGGCGGGGAAAAACTGTTTTTT

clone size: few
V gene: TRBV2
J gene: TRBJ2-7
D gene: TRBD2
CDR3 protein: CASLSEDPGLAGGLQYF
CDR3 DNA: TGTGCCAGCTTGTCGGAAGACCCCGGACTAGCGGGGGGGCTGCAGTACTTC

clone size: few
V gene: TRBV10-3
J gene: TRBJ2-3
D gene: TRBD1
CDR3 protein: CAISLIGQGETDTQYF
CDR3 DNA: TGTGCCATCAGCCTGATTGGACAGGGGGAAACAGATACGCAGTATTTT

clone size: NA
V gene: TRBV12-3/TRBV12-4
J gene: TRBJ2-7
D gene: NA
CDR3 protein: CASSSPASYEQYF
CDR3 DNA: TGTGCCAGCAGTTCACCCGCTTCCTACGAGCAGTACTTC

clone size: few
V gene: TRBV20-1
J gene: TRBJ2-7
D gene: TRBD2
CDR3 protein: CSAKKRGLRYEQYF
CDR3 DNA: TGCAGTGCTAAAAAGCGGGGGCTCCGATACGAGCAGTACTTC

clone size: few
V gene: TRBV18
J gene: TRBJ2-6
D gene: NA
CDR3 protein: CASSLRVSSGVAGANVLTF
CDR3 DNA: TGTGCCAGCTCACTCAGAGTTTCCTCTGGAGTGGCTGGGGCCAACGTCCTGACTTTC

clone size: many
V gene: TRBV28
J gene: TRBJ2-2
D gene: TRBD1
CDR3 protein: CATLPGDRDTGELFF
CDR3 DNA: TGTGCCACCCTTCCCGGTGACAGGGACACCGGGGAGCTGTTTTTT

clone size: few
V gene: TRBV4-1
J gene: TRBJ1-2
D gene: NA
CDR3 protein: CASSPGAADYGYTF
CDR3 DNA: TGCGCCAGCAGCCCCGGGGCGGCTGACTATGGCTACACCTTC

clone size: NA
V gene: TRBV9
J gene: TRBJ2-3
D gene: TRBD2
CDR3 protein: CASSSGPPVGGDTQYF
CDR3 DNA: TGTGCCAGCAGCTCAGGCCCGCCTGTCGGGGGGGATACGCAGTATTTT

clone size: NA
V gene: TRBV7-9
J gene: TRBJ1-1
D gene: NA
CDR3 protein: CASSSMTGMAF
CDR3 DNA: TGTGCCAGCAGCTCAATGACAGGAATGGCCTTT

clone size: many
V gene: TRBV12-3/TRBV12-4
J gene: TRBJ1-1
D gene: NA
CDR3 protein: CASSLVPGNTEAFF
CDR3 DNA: TGCGCCAGCAGCTTGGTTCCGGGGAACACTGAAGCTTTCTTT

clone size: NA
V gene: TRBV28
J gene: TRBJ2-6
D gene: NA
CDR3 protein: CASSPVRVSGANVLTF
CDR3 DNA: TGTGCCAGCAGTCCCGTCCGGGTCTCTGGGGCCAACGTCCTGACTTTC

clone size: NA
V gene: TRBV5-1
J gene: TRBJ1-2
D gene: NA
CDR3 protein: CASSLYAGESYGYTF
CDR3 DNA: TGCGCCAGCAGCTTGTATGCAGGGGAGAGCTATGGCTACACCTTC

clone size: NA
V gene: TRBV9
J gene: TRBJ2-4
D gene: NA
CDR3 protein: CASSVASENIQYF
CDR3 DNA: TGTGCCAGCAGCGTAGCTTCAGAAAACATTCAGTACTTC

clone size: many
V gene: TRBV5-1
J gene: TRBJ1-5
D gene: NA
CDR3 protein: CASSTGQPNQPQHF
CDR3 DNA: TGCGCCAGCAGCACCGGACAGCCCAATCAGCCCCAGCATTTT

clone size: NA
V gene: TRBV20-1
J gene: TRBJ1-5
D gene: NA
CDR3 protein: CSATARGLLATTHF
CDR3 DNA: TGCAGTGCTACCGCTAGAGGATTACTAGCGACAACCCATTTT

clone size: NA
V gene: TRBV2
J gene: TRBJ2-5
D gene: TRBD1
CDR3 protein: CASRPGQGWETQYF
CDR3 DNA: TGTGCCAGCAGGCCGGGACAGGGGTGGGAGACCCAGTACTTC

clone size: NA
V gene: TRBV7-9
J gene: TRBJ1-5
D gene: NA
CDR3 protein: CASSLVPPDQGPQHF
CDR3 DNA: TGTGCCAGCAGCTTAGTTCCCCCGGACCAGGGACCCCAGCATTTT

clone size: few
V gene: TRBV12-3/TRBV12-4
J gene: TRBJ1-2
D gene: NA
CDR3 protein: CASSLSVSDGYTF
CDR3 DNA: TGTGCCAGCAGTTTATCCGTCTCCGACGGCTACACCTTC

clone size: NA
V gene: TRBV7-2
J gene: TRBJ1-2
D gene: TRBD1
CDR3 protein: CASGDRAGYTF
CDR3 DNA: TGTGCCAGCGGGGACAGGGCTGGCTACACCTTC

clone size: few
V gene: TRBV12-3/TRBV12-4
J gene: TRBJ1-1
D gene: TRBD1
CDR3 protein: CASRLTGGWTEAFF
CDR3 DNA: TGTGCCAGCAGGTTGACAGGGGGTTGGACTGAAGCTTTCTTT

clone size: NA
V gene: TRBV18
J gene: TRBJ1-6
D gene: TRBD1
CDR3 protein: CASSPTSSTGDSPLHF
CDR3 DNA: TGTGCCAGCTCACCGACCTCAAGTACAGGGGATTCACCCCTCCACTTT

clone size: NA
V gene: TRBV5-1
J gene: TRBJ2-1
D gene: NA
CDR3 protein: CASSLGNTAQETQFF
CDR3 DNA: TGCGCCAGCAGCTTGGGGAACACCGCGCAAGAGACCCAGTTCTTC

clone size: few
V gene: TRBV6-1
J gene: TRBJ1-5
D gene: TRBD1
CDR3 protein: CASSDGQGSPYRNQPQHF
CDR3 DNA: TGTGCCAGCAGTGACGGACAGGGGTCTCCCTATAGAAATCAGCCCCAGCATTTT

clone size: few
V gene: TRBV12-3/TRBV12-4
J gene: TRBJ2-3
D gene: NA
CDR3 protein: CASTLGGDTQYF
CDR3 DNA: TGTGCCAGCACCCTCGGCGGGGATACGCAGTATTTT

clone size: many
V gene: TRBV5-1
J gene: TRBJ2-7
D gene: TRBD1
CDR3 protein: CASRGTGINEQYF
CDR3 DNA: TGCGCCAGCAGAGGGACAGGAATCAACGAGCAGTACTTC

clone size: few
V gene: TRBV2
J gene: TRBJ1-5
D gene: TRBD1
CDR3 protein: CASSETGGLNQPQHF
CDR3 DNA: TGTGCCAGCAGTGAAACAGGGGGACTCAATCAGCCCCAGCATTTT

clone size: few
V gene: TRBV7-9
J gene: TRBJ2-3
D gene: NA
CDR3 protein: CASSLAEAAHSPDTQYF
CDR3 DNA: TGTGCCAGCAGCTTAGCAGAGGCCGCCCACAGCCCAGATACGCAGTATTTT

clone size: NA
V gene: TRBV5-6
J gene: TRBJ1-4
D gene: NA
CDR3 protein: CASSLEPRQLGSEKLFF
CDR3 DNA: TGTGCCAGCAGCTTAGAACCCCGACAGCTAGGTAGTGAAAAACTGTTTTTT

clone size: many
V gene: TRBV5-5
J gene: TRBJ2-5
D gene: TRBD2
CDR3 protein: CASSLALAGVEDQYF
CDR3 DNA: TGTGCCAGCAGCTTGGCACTAGCGGGGGTGGAGGACCAGTACTTC

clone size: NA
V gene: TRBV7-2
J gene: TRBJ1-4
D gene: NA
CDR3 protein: CASSLVTGLANEKLFF
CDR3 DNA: TGTGCCAGCAGCTTAGTAACAGGACTGGCTAATGAAAAACTGTTTTTT

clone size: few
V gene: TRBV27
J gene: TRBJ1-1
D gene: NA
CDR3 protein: CASSLRPGPGGTEAFF
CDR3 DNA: TGTGCCAGCAGTTTAAGACCAGGACCTGGGGGTACTGAAGCTTTCTTT

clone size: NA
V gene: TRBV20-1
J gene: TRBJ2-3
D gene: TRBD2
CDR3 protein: CSASAGGSTDTQYF
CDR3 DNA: TGCAGTGCTAGTGCGGGGGGGAGCACAGATACGCAGTATTTT

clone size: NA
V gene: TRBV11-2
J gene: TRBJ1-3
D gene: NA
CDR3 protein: CASSWGWGTSGNTIYF
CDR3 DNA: TGTGCCAGCAGCTGGGGGTGGGGGACCTCTGGAAACACCATATATTTT

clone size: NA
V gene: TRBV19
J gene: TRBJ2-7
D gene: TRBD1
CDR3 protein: CASSPRDSSYEQYF
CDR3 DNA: TGTGCCAGTAGTCCCCGGGACAGCTCCTACGAGCAGTACTTC

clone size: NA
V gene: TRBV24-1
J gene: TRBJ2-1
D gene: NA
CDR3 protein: CATSDSRDGNNEQFF
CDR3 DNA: TGTGCCACCAGTGATTCCCGGGACGGAAACAATGAGCAGTTCTTC

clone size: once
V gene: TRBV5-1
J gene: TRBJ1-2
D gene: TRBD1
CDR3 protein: CASSQGARVGYTF
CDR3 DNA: TGCGCCAGCAGCCAGGGGGCGCGGGTTGGCTACACCTTC

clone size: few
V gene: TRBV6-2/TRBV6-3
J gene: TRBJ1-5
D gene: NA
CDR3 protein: CASTQTYRYSNQPQHF
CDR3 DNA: TGTGCCAGCACCCAGACCTACAGGTATAGCAATCAGCCCCAGCATTTT

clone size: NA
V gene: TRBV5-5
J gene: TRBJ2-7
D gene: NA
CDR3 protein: CASSLLFIGETYEQYF
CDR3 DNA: TGTGCCAGCAGCTTGCTCTTCATCGGGGAAACCTACGAGCAGTACTTC